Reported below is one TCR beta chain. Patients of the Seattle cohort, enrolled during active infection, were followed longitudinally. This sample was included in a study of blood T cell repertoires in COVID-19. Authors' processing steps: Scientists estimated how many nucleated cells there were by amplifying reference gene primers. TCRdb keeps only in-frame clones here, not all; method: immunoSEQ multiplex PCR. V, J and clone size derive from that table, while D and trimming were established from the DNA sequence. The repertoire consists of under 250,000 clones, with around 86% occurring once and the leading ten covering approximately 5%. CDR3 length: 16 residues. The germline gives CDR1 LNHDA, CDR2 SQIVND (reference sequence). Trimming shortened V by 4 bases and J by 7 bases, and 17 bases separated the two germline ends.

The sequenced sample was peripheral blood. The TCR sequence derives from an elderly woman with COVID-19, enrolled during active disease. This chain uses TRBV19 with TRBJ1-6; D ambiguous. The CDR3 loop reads CASSRNTAERNSPLHF. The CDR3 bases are TGTGCCAGTAGTAGAAACACAGCCGAAAGGAATTCACCCCTCCACTTT.